This is a list of T cell receptor beta chains from one sample in a study of cytomegalovirus exposure and HLA in healthy donors. Data came from immunoSEQ multiplex PCR; TCRdb stores just in-frame clones and leaves some out. The table records 150,000 to 200,000 clones, 70% to 90% of them present only once. Sequenced: PBMCs. Receptor source: a woman aged 25 to 39 in good health and CMV-seronegative. The CDR3 runs from the conserved cysteine through the conserved F or W. Each record gives: clone size, J gene, V gene, D gene, CDR3 protein, CDR3 DNA. A D gene is named only where the DNA matches it firmly. Size tells how often a clone was seen (once, few, many) or the class of an expanded clone, and some rows leave it out.

size: .
J: TRBJ2-7
V: TRBV27
D: .
CDR3: CASRLGGVYEQYF
DNA: TGTGCCAGCAGGCTAGGGGGAGTCTACGAGCAGTACTTC

size: .
J: TRBJ1-3
V: TRBV5-1
D: .
CDR3: CASSDTSSGNTIYF
DNA: TGCGCCAGCAGCGATACCAGCTCTGGAAACACCATATATTTT

size: .
J: TRBJ1-3
V: TRBV28
D: TRBD1
CDR3: CASSPGQLRNTIYF
DNA: TGTGCCAGCAGCCCGGGACAGTTAAGAAACACCATATATTTT

size: .
J: TRBJ2-7
V: TRBV7-9
D: .
CDR3: CASSLQGITYEQYF
DNA: TGTGCCAGCAGCTTACAGGGGATAACCTACGAGCAGTACTTC

size: .
J: TRBJ1-4
V: TRBV5-6
D: .
CDR3: CASSSGQINEKLFF
DNA: TGTGCCAGCAGCTCCGGACAGATAAATGAAAAACTGTTTTTT

size: .
J: TRBJ2-1
V: TRBV7-9
D: TRBD2
CDR3: CASSLRLANYNEQFF
DNA: TGTGCCAGCAGCTTAAGACTAGCGAATTACAATGAGCAGTTCTTC

size: .
J: TRBJ2-7
V: TRBV7-8
D: TRBD2
CDR3: CASSLEPSGGTKSYEQYF
DNA: TGTGCCAGCAGCTTAGAACCTAGCGGGGGTACCAAATCATACGAGCAGTACTTC

size: few
J: TRBJ2-5
V: TRBV7-2
D: TRBD2
CDR3: CASSLAGTSGGKETQYF
DNA: TGTGCCAGCAGCTTAGCTGGGACTAGCGGGGGTAAAGAGACCCAGTACTTC

size: .
J: TRBJ1-1
V: TRBV19
D: TRBD1
CDR3: CASSRDRGNTEAFF
DNA: TGTGCCAGTAGTCGGGACAGGGGTAACACTGAAGCTTTCTTT

size: few
J: TRBJ2-1
V: TRBV5-4
D: .
CDR3: CASSLGSPGAYNEQFF
DNA: TGTGCCAGCAGCTTGGGGTCCCCCGGAGCTTACAATGAGCAGTTCTTC

size: .
J: TRBJ1-1
V: TRBV18
D: TRBD1
CDR3: CASTTGGELEAFF
DNA: TGTGCCAGCACGACAGGGGGCGAACTTGAAGCTTTCTTT

size: .
J: TRBJ1-1
V: TRBV28
D: .
CDR3: CASSLDGGTEAFF
DNA: TGTGCCAGCAGTTTAGACGGAGGCACTGAAGCTTTCTTT

size: .
J: TRBJ1-3
V: TRBV14
D: .
CDR3: CASSTQSVSGNTIYF
DNA: TGTGCCAGCAGCACCCAGTCCGTCTCTGGAAACACCATATATTTT

size: .
J: TRBJ2-5
V: TRBV5-4
D: .
CDR3: CASSLAGVAVQETQYF
DNA: TGTGCCAGCAGCTTGGCGGGGGTAGCGGTCCAAGAGACCCAGTACTTC

size: .
J: TRBJ2-7
V: TRBV27
D: TRBD2
CDR3: CASRGLAGGVYEQYF
DNA: TGTGCCAGCAGGGGACTAGCGGGGGGGGTCTACGAGCAGTACTTC

size: few
J: TRBJ1-4
V: TRBV9
D: TRBD1
CDR3: CASSGRDSHEKLFF
DNA: TGTGCCAGCAGCGGCCGGGACAGTCATGAAAAACTGTTTTTT

size: .
J: TRBJ2-4
V: TRBV7-9
D: .
CDR3: CASSLEEGPLAKNIQYF
DNA: TGTGCCAGCAGCTTAGAGGAGGGCCCACTAGCCAAAAACATTCAGTACTTC

size: .
J: TRBJ2-3
V: TRBV4-2
D: .
CDR3: CASSQDPGSSTDTQYF
DNA: TGTGCCAGCAGCCAAGATCCAGGGTCTAGCACAGATACGCAGTATTTT

size: .
J: TRBJ2-1
V: TRBV7-8
D: .
CDR3: CASSSEGAIGNEQFF
DNA: TGTGCCAGCAGCTCGGAGGGGGCAATAGGCAATGAGCAGTTCTTC

size: .
J: TRBJ2-7
V: TRBV2
D: TRBD1
CDR3: CASSGQGAYEQYF
DNA: TGTGCCAGCAGCGGACAGGGGGCTTACGAGCAGTACTTC

size: once
J: TRBJ2-7
V: TRBV9
D: TRBD1
CDR3: CASSETGSGYEQYF
DNA: TGTGCCAGCAGCGAGACAGGGTCGGGTTACGAGCAGTACTTC

size: .
J: TRBJ2-7
V: TRBV2
D: TRBD1
CDR3: CASRDRVGTSYEQYF
DNA: TGTGCCAGCAGAGACAGGGTGGGGACGTCCTACGAGCAGTACTTC

size: .
J: TRBJ2-5
V: TRBV7-2
D: .
CDR3: CASSLSGRTQYF
DNA: TGTGCCAGCAGCTTGAGCGGTCGGACCCAGTACTTC

size: .
J: TRBJ2-7
V: TRBV7-2
D: .
CDR3: CASSFALQANEQYF
DNA: TGTGCCAGCAGCTTTGCGTTACAGGCGAACGAGCAGTACTTC

size: .
J: TRBJ1-4
V: TRBV28
D: TRBD1
CDR3: CASSLQDRDNEKLFF
DNA: TGTGCCAGCAGTTTACAGGACAGGGATAATGAAAAACTGTTTTTT

size: .
J: TRBJ2-7
V: TRBV18
D: TRBD2
CDR3: CASSPPSGLAGSYEQYF
DNA: TGTGCCAGCTCACCACCTTCGGGGCTAGCGGGGTCCTACGAGCAGTACTTC

size: .
J: TRBJ2-1
V: TRBV28
D: .
CDR3: CASSGTSFIHEQFF
DNA: TGTGCCAGCAGTGGTACTAGCTTTATCCATGAGCAGTTCTTC

size: .
J: TRBJ1-5
V: TRBV29-1
D: TRBD1
CDR3: CSVGGQASGQPQHF
DNA: TGCAGCGTTGGTGGACAGGCAAGCGGTCAGCCCCAGCATTTT

size: .
J: TRBJ2-1
V: TRBV10-3
D: .
CDR3: CAISESRSNEQFF
DNA: TGTGCCATCAGTGAGTCTCGGTCAAATGAGCAGTTCTTC

size: .
J: TRBJ2-1
V: TRBV5-1
D: TRBD2
CDR3: CASGSGTHNEQFF
DNA: TGCGCCAGCGGTAGCGGGACCCACAATGAGCAGTTCTTC

size: .
J: TRBJ1-4
V: TRBV7-9
D: TRBD1
CDR3: CASSSGDRAGEKLFF
DNA: TGTGCCAGCAGCTCGGGGGACAGGGCTGGTGAAAAACTGTTTTTT

size: .
J: TRBJ2-5
V: TRBV5-1
D: TRBD1
CDR3: CASSSQGSGETQYF
DNA: TGCGCCAGCAGCTCACAGGGGTCGGGGGAGACCCAGTACTTC

size: .
J: TRBJ2-7
V: TRBV7-2
D: .
CDR3: CASSLDRSSYEQYF
DNA: TGTGCCAGCAGCTTAGACAGGAGCTCCTACGAGCAGTACTTC

size: once
J: TRBJ2-1
V: TRBV4-1
D: TRBD2
CDR3: CASSQELAGVQDEQFF
DNA: TGCGCCAGCAGCCAAGAATTAGCGGGGGTGCAGGATGAGCAGTTCTTC

size: once
J: TRBJ1-6
V: TRBV10-3
D: .
CDR3: CAISEPVGGRGSYNSPLHF
DNA: TGTGCCATCAGTGAGCCCGTCGGGGGGAGAGGATCCTATAATTCACCCCTCCACTTT

size: few
J: TRBJ2-7
V: TRBV7-2
D: .
CDR3: CASSLGSQGSSYEQYF
DNA: TGTGCCAGCAGCTTAGGATCCCAGGGGAGCTCCTACGAGCAGTACTTC

size: .
J: TRBJ1-6
V: TRBV6-5
D: TRBD1
CDR3: CASGMDRAYNSPLHF
DNA: TGTGCCAGCGGTATGGACAGGGCCTATAATTCACCCCTCCACTTT

size: .
J: TRBJ2-3
V: TRBV4-1
D: .
CDR3: CASSQDLPDTQYF
DNA: TGCGCCAGCAGCCAAGACCTTCCAGATACGCAGTATTTT

size: .
J: TRBJ2-7
V: TRBV27
D: .
CDR3: CASSLKSTGWGEQYF
DNA: TGTGCCAGCAGTTTAAAGTCCACAGGTTGGGGCGAGCAGTACTTC

size: .
J: TRBJ2-7
V: TRBV2
D: .
CDR3: CASRGKRGSAYEQYF
DNA: TGTGCCAGCAGGGGCAAAAGGGGCTCAGCCTACGAGCAGTACTTC

size: .
J: TRBJ2-3
V: TRBV4-1
D: .
CDR3: CASSQDLRQVADTQYF
DNA: TGCGCCAGCAGCCAAGATCTGAGACAGGTCGCAGATACGCAGTATTTT

size: .
J: TRBJ1-4
V: TRBV4-3
D: .
CDR3: CASSQDWAPRTGGVEEKLFF
DNA: TGCGCCAGCAGCCAAGATTGGGCCCCGCGTACGGGGGGCGTTGAGGAAAAACTGTTTTTT

size: .
J: TRBJ2-1
V: TRBV27
D: .
CDR3: CASRFQGSNEQFF
DNA: TGTGCCAGCAGGTTCCAGGGTAGCAATGAGCAGTTCTTC

size: .
J: TRBJ1-2
V: TRBV2
D: TRBD1
CDR3: CASRDRGLGYTF
DNA: TGTGCCAGCAGGGACAGGGGGCTTGGCTACACCTTC

size: .
J: TRBJ2-7
V: TRBV7-9
D: .
CDR3: CASSLQSYEQYF
DNA: TGTGCCAGCAGCTTACAATCCTACGAGCAGTACTTC

size: .
J: TRBJ1-2
V: TRBV6-6
D: .
CDR3: CASSYSGPGGYTF
DNA: TGTGCCAGCAGTTACAGCGGGCCCGGTGGCTACACCTTC

size: .
J: TRBJ1-4
V: TRBV5-1
D: .
CDR3: CASSRNRVKEKLFF
DNA: TGCGCCAGCAGTCGGAACAGGGTGAAGGAAAAACTGTTTTTT

size: .
J: TRBJ2-7
V: TRBV4-1
D: .
CDR3: CASSQIVFFYEQYF
DNA: TGCGCCAGCAGCCAAATAGTATTTTTCTACGAGCAGTACTTC

size: .
J: TRBJ2-4
V: TRBV6-5
D: .
CDR3: CASGPAGGVKNSQYF
DNA: TGTGCCAGCGGTCCCGCCGGGGGAGTCAAAAACAGTCAGTACTTC

size: .
J: TRBJ2-7
V: TRBV7-2
D: .
CDR3: CASCPLEGVEQYF
DNA: TGTGCCAGCTGCCCATTAGAGGGGGTCGAGCAGTACTTC

size: .
J: TRBJ2-2
V: TRBV28
D: .
CDR3: CASSLWRTGELFF
DNA: TGTGCCAGCAGTTTATGGAGAACCGGGGAGCTGTTTTTT

size: .
J: TRBJ2-3
V: TRBV7-9
D: TRBD2
CDR3: CSSSYEASGGSTDTQYF
DNA: TGTTCCAGCAGCTATGAGGCTAGCGGGGGGTCCACAGATACGCAGTATTTT

size: .
J: TRBJ2-1
V: TRBV9
D: TRBD2
CDR3: CASSAGLAGGDAYNEQFF
DNA: TGTGCCAGCAGCGCCGGACTAGCGGGAGGAGACGCCTACAATGAGCAGTTCTTC

size: .
J: TRBJ1-3
V: TRBV21-1
D: .
CDR3: CASSLPRDRGVTGNTIYF
DNA: TGTGCCAGCAGCCTTCCCCGGGACAGGGGAGTCACTGGAAACACCATATATTTT

size: .
J: TRBJ2-7
V: TRBV19
D: .
CDR3: CASSSSGQGYEQYF
DNA: TGTGCCAGTAGTAGTTCCGGGCAGGGCTACGAGCAGTACTTC

size: .
J: TRBJ2-3
V: TRBV28
D: .
CDR3: CASSVTGSTDTQYF
DNA: TGTGCCAGCAGTGTTACGGGAAGCACAGATACGCAGTATTTT

size: once
J: TRBJ1-4
V: TRBV4-3
D: TRBD1
CDR3: CASSQEIRQGNEKLFF
DNA: TGCGCCAGCAGCCAAGAAATCCGACAGGGTAATGAAAAACTGTTTTTT

size: .
J: TRBJ2-6
V: TRBV27
D: TRBD1
CDR3: CASSRSTGYVLTF
DNA: TGTGCCAGCAGTCGCTCGACAGGGTACGTCCTGACTTTC